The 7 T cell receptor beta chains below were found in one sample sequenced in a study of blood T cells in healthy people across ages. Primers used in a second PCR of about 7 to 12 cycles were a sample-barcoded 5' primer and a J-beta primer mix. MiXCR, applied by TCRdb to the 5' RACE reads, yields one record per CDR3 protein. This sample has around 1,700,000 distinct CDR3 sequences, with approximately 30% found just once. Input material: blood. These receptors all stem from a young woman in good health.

The CDR3 is CASSMSGTGVREQYF. The CDR3 coding sequence is TGTGCCAGCAGCATGTCCGGGACAGGGGTACGCGAGCAGTACTTC. The genes are TRBV7-9 and TRBJ2-7, with 10 bases that match TRBD1. This CDR3 is built from 15 residues. Germline V gene data show CDR1 as SEHNR and CDR2 as FQNEAQ (reference sequence). With V trimmed by 5 bases and J by 6 bases, 10 bases remained unmatched.

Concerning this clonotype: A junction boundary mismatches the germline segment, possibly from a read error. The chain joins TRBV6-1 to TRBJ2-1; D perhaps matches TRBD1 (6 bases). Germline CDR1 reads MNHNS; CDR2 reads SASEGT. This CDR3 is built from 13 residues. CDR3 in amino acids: CVSSATGLNEQFF. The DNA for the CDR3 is TGTGTCAGCAGTGCCACAGGGCTCAATGAGCAGTTCTTC.

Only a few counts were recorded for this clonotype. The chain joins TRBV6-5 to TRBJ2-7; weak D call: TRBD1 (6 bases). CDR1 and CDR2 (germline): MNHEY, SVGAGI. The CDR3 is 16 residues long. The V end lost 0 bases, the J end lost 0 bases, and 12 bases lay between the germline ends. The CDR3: CASSYSSTGSSYEQYF. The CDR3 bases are TGTGCCAGCAGTTACTCTTCGACAGGTAGCTCCTACGAGCAGTACTTC.

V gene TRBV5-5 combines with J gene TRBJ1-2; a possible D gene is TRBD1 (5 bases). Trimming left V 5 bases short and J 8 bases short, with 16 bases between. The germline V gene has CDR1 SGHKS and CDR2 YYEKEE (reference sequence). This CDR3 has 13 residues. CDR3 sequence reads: CASRYGTSEGYTF. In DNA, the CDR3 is TGTGCCAGCAGATACGGGACTTCGGAGGGCTACACCTTC.

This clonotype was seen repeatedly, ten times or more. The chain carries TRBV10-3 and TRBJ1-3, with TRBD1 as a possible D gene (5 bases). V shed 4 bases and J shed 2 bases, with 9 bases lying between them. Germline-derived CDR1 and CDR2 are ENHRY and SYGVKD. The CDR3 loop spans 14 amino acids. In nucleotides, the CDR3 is TGTGCCATCAGTGGTGGGGGAGCTGGAAACACCATATATTTT. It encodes CAISGGGAGNTIYF.

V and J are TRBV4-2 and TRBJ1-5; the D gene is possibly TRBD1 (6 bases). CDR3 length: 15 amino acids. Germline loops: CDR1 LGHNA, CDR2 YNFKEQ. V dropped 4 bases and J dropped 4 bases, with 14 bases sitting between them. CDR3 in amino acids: CASSPRTDVNQPQHF. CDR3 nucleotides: TGTGCCAGCAGCCCTCGGACAGACGTAAATCAGCCCCAGCATTTT.

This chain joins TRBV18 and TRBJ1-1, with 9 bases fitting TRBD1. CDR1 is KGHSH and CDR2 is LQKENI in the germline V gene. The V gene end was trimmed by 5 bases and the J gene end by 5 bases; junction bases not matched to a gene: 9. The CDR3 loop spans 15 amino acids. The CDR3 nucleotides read TGTGCCAGCTCAACATCTCCGGGACAGGGTACTGAAGCTTTCTTT. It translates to CASSTSPGQGTEAFF.